The text below deals with one TCR beta chain. This CDR3 is also generated by other DNA sequences in the sample. The data are from a study of T cells in localized non-small cell lung cancer. Method: immunoSEQ multiplex PCR; TCRdb's copy keeps in-frame clones and lacks some. The table shows tens of thousands of clones, with approximately 80% occurring only once. Germline CDR1 and CDR2: SGHDT and YYEEEE. The CDR3 length is 14 residues. Trimming stripped 0 bases from V and 0 bases from J, with 6 bases between. This chain links TRBV5-6 with TRBJ1-1; D call uncertain. This TCR came from a female donor of 60 years or more with stage I lung adenocarcinoma. Source: peripheral blood, taken before any cancer treatment. The CDR3 bases are TGTGCCAGCAGCTTGGGAGTAGTGAACACTGAAGCTTTCTTT. Translating it yields CASSLGVVNTEAFF.